The T cell receptor (beta chain) described here comes from a study of T cells after yellow fever vaccination. Study results and caveats: Primary-vaccination clones mostly resurfaced post-booster (around 95% CD4, 75% to 90% CD8). Peaking on day 5 versus 15, the secondary response was faster but weaker.

As for this clonotype: Its antigen is currently unknown.

From the 5' RACE reads, TCRdb called clonotypes with MiXCR, one entry per CDR3 protein. The profile shows roughly 180,000 distinct CDR3 sequences, approximately 6.2% of them singletons. This CDR3 is 15 amino acids long. V trimming: 3 bases; J trimming: 4 bases; junction bases outside the gene matches: 5. Germline CDR1 DFQATT, CDR2 SNEGSKA (reference sequence). This sequence was found in a man aged 18 to 30 who received the YFV17D yellow fever vaccine. The chain joins TRBV20-1 to TRBJ2-5, with TRBD2 matching 13 bases. Sample: CD4+ T cells sorted from PBMCs, taken on the day of the first yellow fever vaccination. Here the CDR3 DNA reads TGCAGTGCTAGTGCTGGACTAGCGGGGGCAGAGACCCAGTACTTC. This gives the protein CSASAGLAGAETQYF.